The source of this T cell receptor beta chain is a study of T cells in Graves' hyperthyroidism and ophthalmopathy. From RNA transcripts, TCR beta CDR3 regions were amplified. First-round RT-PCR targeting the TCR CDR3 was performed with the HTBI primer set. TCRdb fed the multiplex PCR reads into MiXCR, producing one record per CDR3 protein. The repertoire holds about 96,000 distinct CDR3 sequences, roughly 49% seen once, with roughly 27% in the top ten. The definition of stable Graves' hyperthyroidism was no ophthalmopathy progression within 18 months. This clonotype came up once. The missing conserved phenylalanine or tryptophan at the end of this CDR3 makes a read error likely. The limits of the CDR3 on the DNA are not certain, so only TCRdb's listed CDR3 is given. Specimen: blood. This TCR derives from a woman between 40 and 50 years old with Graves' hyperthyroidism.

The CDR3 protein is CASSDRDS. The chain carries TRBV6-4 and TRBJ1-5; the table's D call of TRBD1 was not tested on the DNA. The CDR3 length equals 8 residues, ends included. Germline CDR1 is MRHNA and CDR2 is SNTAGT.